The following is a TCR beta chain sequence with its context. This entry belongs to a study of blood T cell repertoires in COVID-19. Sequenced by immunoSEQ multiplex PCR; TCRdb stores in-frame clones only, minus some. The sample lists about 310,000 clones; roughly 88% were seen once. CDR1 KGHSH and CDR2 LQKENI come from the germline V gene. Trimming removed 1 base from V and 4 bases from J, with 10 bases in between. The CDR3 is made up of 14 amino acids. The sequence derives from a man between 25 and 39 years old who had recovered from COVID-19. The specimen was PBMCs or T cells enriched from blood (not recorded which). J is TRBJ1-1 and V is TRBV18, with TRBD1 as a possible D gene (5 bases). In DNA form, the CDR3 reads TGTGCCAGCTCACCACTGGGGGGGACCACTGAAGCTTTCTTT. It yields the protein CASSPLGGTTEAFF.